The 28 T cell receptor beta chains in this list originate from one sample, sequenced in a study of response to subunit inactivated influenza vaccine. TCRdb re-called the RT-PCR reads with MiXCR, one entry per CDR3 protein. Seen here are hundreds of thousands of distinct CDR3 sequences, approximately 12% observed once, and the top ten hold roughly 10%. Sequences were derived from PBMCs from blood, sampled on the day of vaccination. The receptors stem from a man aged 50 or older who received an inactivated influenza vaccine.

V gene TRBV12-3 or TRBV12-4 combines with J gene TRBJ1-1; 10 nucleotides line up with TRBD1. J lost 5 bases, V lost 5 bases, and 5 bases had no gene match. The CDR3 totals 14 residues. The CDR3 loop is CASSRDRGSTEAFF. The CDR3 nucleotides are TGTGCCAGCAGTCGGGACAGGGGTTCAACTGAAGCTTTCTTT.

V usage is TRBV4-3 and J usage is TRBJ2-1, with unresolved D. From germline, CDR1 is LGHNA and CDR2 YSLEER. This CDR3 has 15 residues. V was clipped by 0 bases and J by 2 bases, with 8 bases between them. The CDR3 DNA reads as TGCGCCAGCAGCCAAGAGTTTCCGCCCTACAATGAGCAGTTCTTC. Its protein product is CASSQEFPPYNEQFF.

This clonotype was seen at least ten times. J is TRBJ2-1 and V is TRBV20-1; perhaps TRBD2 as D (6 bases). Trimming took 0 bases from V and 6 from J, leaving 15 bases between them. This CDR3 has 15 amino acids. Germline lookup yields CDR1 DFQATT and CDR2 SNEGSKA (reference sequence). The CDR3 DNA sequence: TGCAGTGCTAGAGATCCTAGCGTCCGCTTCAATGAGCAGTTCTTC. Translating it yields CSARDPSVRFNEQFF.

The V call is TRBV29-1, the J call TRBJ1-1; no clear D. Germline V gene sequence: CDR1 SQVTM, CDR2 ANQGSEA. The CDR3 runs to 12 residues. The ends were cut back, 0 bases at V and 4 bases at J, with 6 bases in the middle. The CDR3 sequence is CSVEENFTEAFF. DNA for the CDR3: TGCAGCGTTGAAGAGAATTTCACTGAAGCTTTCTTT.

This chain joins TRBV12-3 or TRBV12-4 and TRBJ2-3, with D perhaps matching TRBD1 (6 bases). This CDR3 has 13 residues. V lost 5 bases and J 9 bases, leaving 15 bases between the germline ends. The CDR3 loop is CASSAGQRATQYF. CDR3 nucleotides: TGTGCCAGCAGTGCCGGACAGAGGGCGACGCAGTATTTT.

This clonotype came up a few times. The chain combines TRBV6-5 with TRBJ1-5; the D is unclear. Germline V gene data show CDR1 as MNHEY and CDR2 as SVGAGI. V lost 5 bases and J lost 7, with 9 bases in between. The CDR3 totals 12 residues. The CDR3 DNA reads TGTGCCAGCAGTAAGCTAGGGCAGCCCCAGCATTTT. Translation gives CASSKLGQPQHF.

Many counts were recorded for this clonotype. V is TRBV6-2 or TRBV6-3 and J is TRBJ2-1; 11 nucleotides line up with TRBD2. With V trimmed by 0 bases and J by 5 bases, 12 bases remained unmatched. This CDR3 region has 19 residues. Germline V gives CDR1 MNHEY, CDR2 SVGEGT. The CDR3 protein is CASSYSGTSGRSRDNEQFF. DNA for the CDR3: TGTGCCAGCAGTTACTCGGGGACTAGCGGCCGATCTAGGGACAATGAGCAGTTCTTC.

This clonotype came up a few times. The J gene is TRBJ2-5, the V gene TRBV6-2 or TRBV6-3, with a possible D match to TRBD1 (5 bases). Per germline, CDR1 MNHEY and CDR2 SVGEGT. Between the trimmed V and J ends, which lost 1 base and 2 bases, there was a span of 14 bases. This CDR3 is built from 16 residues. The CDR3 sequence is CASSYWQGLGQETQYF. Written as DNA, the CDR3 is TGTGCCAGCAGTTACTGGCAGGGTCTGGGGCAAGAGACCCAGTACTTC.

The rearrangement joins TRBV28 to TRBJ1-2; D not resolved. The CDR3 has 14 amino acids. CDR1 and CDR2 (germline): MDHEN, SYDVKM. The V end lost 2 bases, the J end lost 4 bases, and 11 bases lay between the germline ends. CDR3 nucleotide sequence: TGTGCCAGCAGTTTAATTGAAAGGAGCTATGGCTACACCTTC. Encoded protein: CASSLIERSYGYTF.

V and J are TRBV12-3 or TRBV12-4 and TRBJ2-2; D uncertain. There are 16 residues in the CDR3. V lost 3 bases to trimming and J lost 4 bases, with 15 bases between them. CDR3 amino acids: CASSFGQLAPTGELFF. The CDR3 nucleotides read TGTGCCAGCAGTTTCGGGCAGCTCGCTCCCACCGGGGAGCTGTTTTTT.

This clonotype was counted a few times. The chain has TRBV6-1 and TRBJ1-6; TRBD1 matches at 7 bases. This CDR3 has 15 residues. Looked up from germline, CDR1 is MNHNS and CDR2 is SASEGT. V lost 8 bases and J lost 1; bases outside the gene matches: 5. The CDR3 bases are TGTGCCAGCTGGGGGGACAGTTCCTATAATTCACCCCTCCACTTT. Its protein is CASWGDSSYNSPLHF.

V is TRBV5-1 and J is TRBJ2-7; tentatively, D is TRBD1 (6 bases). V lost 0 bases to trimming and J lost 2 bases, with 12 bases between them. This CDR3 is 15 amino acids long. Germline CDR1 reads SGHRS; CDR2 reads YFSETQ. Written as DNA, the CDR3 is TGCGCCAGCAGCTTGGTTCCGGACAGTACCTACGAGCAGTACTTC. It codes for CASSLVPDSTYEQYF.

This clonotype was observed a few times. The chain carries TRBV18 and TRBJ2-1; TRBD1 agrees at 9 bases. Trimming took 2 bases from V and 3 from J; bases not matched to a gene: 5. Per germline, CDR1 KGHSH and CDR2 LQKENI. This CDR3 is 16 amino acids long. The CDR3 DNA reads as TGTGCCAGCTCACCAGGAGGGACAGGGCTCTACAATGAGCAGTTCTTC. This gives the protein CASSPGGTGLYNEQFF.

CDR3: CASSEPGQPYEQYF. The CDR3 DNA reads as TGTGCCAGCAGTGAGCCGGGACAGCCCTACGAGCAGTACTTC. The chain joins TRBV12-3 or TRBV12-4 to TRBJ2-7; 7 nucleotides align to TRBD1. The CDR3 has 14 residues. The V gene end was trimmed by 5 bases and the J gene end by 2 bases; junction bases not matched to a gene: 6.

This chain joins TRBV6-2 or TRBV6-3 and TRBJ2-1; D might be TRBD2 (8 bases). The V end lost 2 bases, the J end lost 6 bases, and 17 bases lay between the germline ends. CDR1 and CDR2 from the germline V gene are MNHEY and SVGEGT. This CDR3 is 16 amino acids long. The CDR3 DNA reads TGTGCCAGCAGTTACCCCATAGCGGGGACAGTCAATGAGCAGTTCTTC. Protein product: CASSYPIAGTVNEQFF.

This clonotype was seen a few times. This rearrangement joins TRBV11-2 to TRBJ2-1; 9 positions match TRBD1. Germline values: CDR1 SGHAT, CDR2 FQNNGV. This CDR3 has 17 amino acids. V trimming: 0 bases; J trimming: 7 bases; junction bases outside the gene matches: 10. The chain's CDR3 is CASSLEGVGQGSNEQFF. The CDR3 DNA follows: TGTGCCAGCAGCTTAGAAGGGGTGGGACAGGGTAGTAATGAGCAGTTCTTC.

There are a few counts of this clonotype. In nucleotides, the CDR3 is TGCGCCAGCAGCTTACAGGGGGCAGGGCTGACGAACACTGAAGCTTTCTTT. This translates into CASSLQGAGLTNTEAFF. This chain joins TRBV5-1 and TRBJ1-1; 9 nucleotides align to TRBD1. Germline V gene sequence: CDR1 SGHRS, CDR2 YFSETQ. The CDR3 extends over 17 amino acids. J lost 1 base, V lost 2 bases, and 9 bases had no gene match. Together with reference TRBV5-1 and TRBJ1-1, the CDR3 gives the full variable domain: KAGVTQTPRYLIKTRGQQVTLSCSPISGHRSVSWYQQTPGQGLQFLFEYFSETQRNKGNFPGRFSGRQFSNSRSEMNVSTLELGDSALYLCASSLQGAGLTNTEAFFGQGTRLTVV.

The chain carries TRBV6-5 and TRBJ1-6, with D tentatively TRBD1 (6 bases). V shed 4 bases and J shed 6 bases, with 13 bases lying between them. The CDR3 runs 15 residues. Germline V gene sequence: CDR1 MNHEY, CDR2 SVGAGI. The CDR3: CASSWVAGVNSPLHF. For the CDR3, the DNA is TGTGCCAGCAGTTGGGTGGCAGGGGTTAATTCACCCCTCCACTTT.

The table lists this clonotype with a few counts. The V call is TRBV29-1, the J call TRBJ2-5, with D possibly matching TRBD1 (5 bases). V dropped 1 base and J dropped 1 base, with 10 bases sitting between them. This CDR3 spans 14 amino acids. CDR1 is SQVTM, CDR2 ANQGSEA, per germline. Written as DNA, the CDR3 is TGCAGCGTTGAAGTCACAGGTACCCAAGAGACCCAGTACTTC. It encodes CSVEVTGTQETQYF. Full variable domain (outside the CDR3, taken from reference TRBV29-1 and TRBJ2-5): SAVISQKPSRDICQRGTSLTIQCQVDSQVTMMFWYRQQPGQSLTLIATANQGSEATYESGFVIDKFPISRPNLTFSTLTVSNMSPEDSSIYLCSVEVTGTQETQYFGPGTRLLVL.

This chain connects TRBV27 to TRBJ2-7; D not resolved. This CDR3 is 14 amino acids long. The germline CDR1 and CDR2 sequences are MNHEY and SMNVEV (reference sequence). Trimming removed 0 bases at V and 4 bases at J, with 10 bases between. CDR3 DNA: TGTGCCAGCAGTTTATCTACTGGGTTATACGAGCAGTACTTC. Protein sequence: CASSLSTGLYEQYF.

This clonotype appeared a few times. The chain employs TRBV24-1 and TRBJ2-2; 9 bases align to TRBD1. Unmatched junction bases numbered 7, after V lost 4 bases and J lost 5 bases. The CDR3 spans 16 residues. CDR1 is KGHDR, CDR2 SFDVKD, per germline. CDR3 residues: CATSDSGQGTTGELFF. The CDR3 DNA sequence: TGTGCCACCAGTGACTCCGGACAGGGGACGACCGGGGAGCTGTTTTTT.

V and J are TRBV11-3 and TRBJ2-5; a possible D gene is TRBD2 (5 bases). The length of the CDR3 is 14 residues. Trimming took 4 bases from V and 5 from J, leaving 14 bases between them. The germline V gene encodes CDR1 SGHNT and CDR2 YENEEA. The CDR3 DNA reads TGTGCCAGCAGCTCCTTCTCGACGGGGGAGACCCAGTACTTC. This codes for CASSSFSTGETQYF.

This clonotype has more than one count but fewer than ten. The genes are TRBV5-4 and TRBJ1-1; the D gene is possibly TRBD1 (6 bases). The CDR3 consists of 15 residues. Trimming pared 5 bases from V and 3 bases from J, leaving 17 bases between. Per the germline V gene, CDR1 is SGHNT and CDR2 is YYREEE (reference sequence). CDR3 loop: CASSSNREIHTEAFF. CDR3 sequence (DNA): TGTGCCAGCAGTTCAAACAGGGAGATTCACACTGAAGCTTTCTTT.

This clonotype has only a few counts. CDR3 residues: CASSELQGGNEQFF. CDR3 nucleotide sequence: TGCGCCAGCAGTGAGTTGCAGGGCGGGAATGAGCAGTTCTTC. The genes are TRBV10-2 and TRBJ2-1; either TRBD1 or TRBD2 may fit D (5 bases each). V lost 1 base and J lost 7, with 11 bases in between. Per the germline V gene, CDR1 is WSHSY and CDR2 is SAAADI. The CDR3 has 14 residues.

Ten or more counts support this clonotype. This chain links TRBV4-3 with TRBJ2-7, with D possibly being TRBD1 (6 bases). The V end lost 1 base, the J end lost 1 base, and 8 bases lay between the germline ends. The CDR3 is 14 amino acids. CDR1 and CDR2 (germline): LGHNA, YSLEER. The CDR3, as DNA: TGCGCCAGCAGCCAAGCCAGGGGATCCTACGAGCAGTACTTC. The encoded protein is CASSQARGSYEQYF.

The chain carries TRBV6-1 and TRBJ1-2, with 7 positions matching TRBD1. Germline V gene lookup returns CDR1 MNHNS and CDR2 SASEGT. This CDR3 region has 16 residues. V lost 7 bases and J lost 0; bases outside the gene matches: 11. The CDR3 spells CASTQRRTGTNYGYTF. The CDR3 DNA reads TGTGCCAGCACCCAGAGAAGGACAGGCACTAACTATGGCTACACCTTC.

This clonotype was picked up a small number of times. J is TRBJ1-2 and V is TRBV6-1; unclear D gene. The CDR3 runs to 14 residues. V dropped 6 bases and J dropped 8 bases, with 19 bases sitting between them. CDR1 MNHNS and CDR2 SASEGT come from the germline V gene. CDR3 in DNA: TGTGCCAGCAGGGCCTCGGGCGAAGGAGGGGGCTACACCTTC. Translating gives CASRASGEGGGYTF.

Only a few counts were recorded for this clonotype. The V call is TRBV7-6, the J call TRBJ2-1, with unresolved D. Germline V gene data show CDR1 as SGHVS and CDR2 as FNYEAQ. The V and J ends lost 5 bases and 6 bases respectively, with 14 bases between them. The CDR3 spans 14 residues. The DNA of the CDR3 is TGTGCCAGCAGCGCCATCTACGGTCCCAATGAGCAGTTCTTC. It codes for CASSAIYGPNEQFF.